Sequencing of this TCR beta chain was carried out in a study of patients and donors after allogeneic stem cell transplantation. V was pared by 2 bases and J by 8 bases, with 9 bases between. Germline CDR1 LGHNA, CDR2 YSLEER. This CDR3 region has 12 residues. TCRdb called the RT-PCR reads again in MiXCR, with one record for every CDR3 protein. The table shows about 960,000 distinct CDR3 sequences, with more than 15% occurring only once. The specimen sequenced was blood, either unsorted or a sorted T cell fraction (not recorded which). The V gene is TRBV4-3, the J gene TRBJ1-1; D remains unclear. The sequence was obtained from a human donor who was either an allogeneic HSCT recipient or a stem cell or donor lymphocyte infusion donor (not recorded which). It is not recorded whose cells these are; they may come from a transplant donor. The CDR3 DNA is TGCGCCAGCAGCCAACTGAACGGGGAAGCTTTCTTT. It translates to CASSQLNGEAFF.